This T cell receptor beta chain was sequenced in a study of blood T cell repertoires in COVID-19. Study-wide background: The samples span acute and convalescent COVID-19 from the United States, Italy and Spain.

A word on this clone: One end of the junction does not line up with germline, which may come from a read error.

Study processing details: Nucleated cell number was recorded as an estimate derived from reference gene primer amplification. Profiling relied on immunoSEQ multiplex PCR, and the TCRdb table lists in-frame clones only, not all of them. V and J calls and clone size are copied from that table; D and trimming were computed from the DNA. Of about 280,000 clones listed, 82% were seen once; the top ten hold roughly 4.7%. The cohort comprised adults aged about 18 to 100 years residing in 20 to 25 US areas. Participant-reported clinical history was the basis for cohort assignment. Germline V gene lookup returns CDR1 MGHDK and CDR2 SYGVNS. CDR3 length: 14 amino acids.

Material: PBMCs or T cells enriched from blood (not recorded which). This clonotype originated in a man aged 40-49 years who had been exposed to COVID-19. The rearrangement joins TRBV25-1 to TRBJ2-5; 8 positions agree with TRBD2. This CDR3 is CPPPREGSQETQYF. The DNA of the CDR3 is TGCCCGCCCCCCCGGGAGGGAAGCCAAGAGACCCAGTACTTC.